The 25 T cell receptor beta chains presented below share a single source sample, sequenced in a study of cytomegalovirus exposure and HLA in healthy donors. PCR employed 60 Vbeta and 13 Jbeta primers. Profiled with immunoSEQ multiplex PCR; TCRdb holds only in-frame clones, not every one. The sample contains around 150,000 clones, around 84% of which appear only once. Sequenced material: PBMCs. These receptors all come from a boy aged 2 to 9 in good health and CMV-seronegative.

The chain employs TRBV23-1 and TRBJ1-4, with TRBD1 matching 7 bases. TRBV23-1 is placed among ORFs of uncertain function. This CDR3 comprises 21 residues. V lost 2 bases to trimming and J lost 0 bases; unmatched junction nucleotides: 18. The CDR3 DNA is TGCGCCAGCAGTCAACGCGTCAGGGGGTCTTATATCGGTCCAACTAATGAAAAACTGTTTTTT. Translation: CASSQRVRGSYIGPTNEKLFF.

The chain has TRBV5-1 and TRBJ2-3, with 7 bases that match TRBD1. J gave up 10 bases and V 3 bases, and 5 bases lay outside the gene matches. The CDR3 contains 12 residues. Germline assignment: CDR1 SGHRS and CDR2 YFSETQ. The CDR3 nucleotides read TGCGCCAGCAGCTCACAGGGGTTGGCGCAGTATTTT. It encodes CASSSQGLAQYF.

The rearrangement uses TRBV5-4 and TRBJ1-3; D uncertain. This CDR3 has 16 residues. Germline V lookup: CDR1 SGHNT, CDR2 YYREEE (reference sequence). Trimming took 4 bases from V and 0 from J, leaving 14 bases between them. The CDR3 coding sequence is TGTGCCAGCAGCGGAATCCGGAGGGCCTCTGGAAACACCATATATTTT. Translating gives CASSGIRRASGNTIYF.

V usage is TRBV18 and J usage is TRBJ2-5, with D unclear. Trimming shortened V by 5 bases and J by 5 bases, and 12 bases separated the two germline ends. The length of the CDR3 is 13 residues. Germline CDR1 reads KGHSH; CDR2 reads LQKENI. Here the CDR3 reads CASSKSSVETQYF. The DNA for the CDR3 is TGTGCCAGCTCAAAATCTTCAGTTGAGACCCAGTACTTC.

The chain recombines TRBV10-3 with TRBJ1-1, with D uncertain. The CDR3 runs to 14 residues. V shed 2 bases and J shed 1 base, with 8 bases lying between them. Per the germline V gene, CDR1 is ENHRY and CDR2 is SYGVKD. The CDR3 bases are TGTGCCATCAGTGAGCCTACAGCGAACACTGAAGCTTTCTTT. Amino acids: CAISEPTANTEAFF.

The chain combines TRBV7-3 with TRBJ1-1; 10 bases agree with TRBD1. Germline loops: CDR1 SGHTA, CDR2 FQGTGA. J lost 5 bases, V lost 5 bases, and 8 bases had no gene match. This CDR3 spans 15 amino acids. The CDR3 coding sequence is TGTGCCAGCAGCAGCTTAGACAGGGGGCGGACTGAAGCTTTCTTT. The encoded protein is CASSSLDRGRTEAFF.

This clone turned up a few times. J is TRBJ2-4 and V is TRBV7-9; TRBD2 might be the D (5 bases). The V gene's germline CDR1 is SEHNR and CDR2 FQNEAQ (reference sequence). V was trimmed by 4 bases and J by 0 bases, leaving 19 bases between them. The CDR3 is 18 amino acids. The chain's CDR3 is CASSWNGLGALAKNIQYF. DNA for the CDR3: TGTGCCAGCAGCTGGAATGGGTTGGGAGCACTAGCCAAAAACATTCAGTACTTC.

The rearrangement uses TRBV5-1 and TRBJ1-1; D not certain. The CDR3 runs 15 residues. Germline assignment: CDR1 SGHRS and CDR2 YFSETQ. Trimming took off 0 bases at V and 1 base at J, with 10 bases between the two ends. In nucleotides, the CDR3 is TGCGCCAGCAGCTTGGTTCCACCTACGAACACTGAAGCTTTCTTT. Its translation is CASSLVPPTNTEAFF.

This clone was counted a single time. V and J are TRBV28 and TRBJ2-7; 12 bases map to TRBD2. Unmatched junction bases numbered 2, after V lost 5 bases and J lost 3 bases. The CDR3 length is 14 residues. CDR1 and CDR2 from the germline V gene are MDHEN and SYDVKM. The chain's CDR3 is CASSPTSGSYEQYF. For the CDR3, the DNA is TGTGCCAGCAGTCCGACTAGCGGGAGCTACGAGCAGTACTTC.

This chain joins TRBV9 and TRBJ1-5; D unclear. Trimming removed 6 bases at V and 3 bases at J, with 13 bases between. Germline V gene lookup returns CDR1 SGDLS and CDR2 YYNGEE. The CDR3 spans 14 residues. DNA of the CDR3: TGTGCCAGCATCCTACTACGGCACAATCAGCCCCAGCATTTT. Amino acid sequence: CASILLRHNQPQHF.

The chain is built from TRBV11-2 and TRBJ1-1; D gene unclear. Germline V gene sequence: CDR1 SGHAT, CDR2 FQNNGV. V was clipped by 2 bases and J by 4 bases, with 17 bases between them. The CDR3 sequence is 16 residues long. In DNA form, the CDR3 reads TGTGCCAGCAGCTTATTACCAGGCGCTCAGGTCACTGAAGCTTTCTTT. It codes for CASSLLPGAQVTEAFF.

The chain combines TRBV6-1 with TRBJ2-5; 8 nucleotides line up with TRBD2. The germline V gene encodes CDR1 MNHNS and CDR2 SASEGT. The J segment lost 2 bases and the V segment lost 6 bases, leaving 8 bases of the junction unmatched. The CDR3 is 15 amino acids. CDR3 DNA: TGTGCCAGCAGCTTGTCACTAGCGGCGCAAGAGACCCAGTACTTC. Protein: CASSLSLAAQETQYF.

The chain combines TRBV5-5 with TRBJ1-1; maybe TRBD1 (6 bases). The germline V gene has CDR1 SGHKS and CDR2 YYEKEE (reference sequence). The CDR3 consists of 15 residues. V lost 3 bases to trimming and J lost 0 bases, with 12 bases between them. DNA of the CDR3: TGTGCCAGCAGCTATTTACAGGGACTGAACACTGAAGCTTTCTTT. Protein: CASSYLQGLNTEAFF.

V gene TRBV7-8 combines with J gene TRBJ2-3; 9 nucleotides align to TRBD2. The J segment lost 5 bases and the V segment lost 2 bases, leaving 11 bases of the junction unmatched. From germline, CDR1 is SGHVS and CDR2 FQNEAQ. This CDR3 has 17 amino acids. The CDR3 nucleotides are TGTGCCAGCAGCTTAAGTCGGCTAGCGGGACCCCAAGATACGCAGTATTTT. It yields the protein CASSLSRLAGPQDTQYF.

This clone turned up a few times. CDR3: CASSETDRNTEAFF. DNA of the CDR3: TGTGCCAGCAGTGAAACGGACAGGAACACTGAAGCTTTCTTT. V gene TRBV28 combines with J gene TRBJ1-1; D perhaps matches TRBD1 (6 bases). CDR1 MDHEN and CDR2 SYDVKM come from the germline V gene. This CDR3 contains 14 residues. V was trimmed by 5 bases and J by 1 base, leaving 11 bases between them.

V and J are TRBV9 and TRBJ1-5; D possibly corresponds to TRBD1 (5 bases). Per the germline V gene, CDR1 is SGDLS and CDR2 is YYNGEE. This CDR3 has 18 amino acids. The germline V and J ends were trimmed by 2 bases and 3 bases, with 21 bases remaining between them. DNA for the CDR3: TGTGCCAGCAGCGTGGAGATACCGACAGCGACTCACAATCAGCCCCAGCATTTT. This codes for CASSVEIPTATHNQPQHF.

This clone has just a few counts. The genes are TRBV28 and TRBJ2-7; 8 positions match TRBD2. This CDR3 is 14 amino acids long. V shed 6 bases and J 2 bases; nucleotides not matched to a gene: 6. Germline V gene lookup returns CDR1 MDHEN and CDR2 SYDVKM. The CDR3 DNA sequence: TGTGCCAGCAGCCCCCGGGGGGGACCCTACGAGCAGTACTTC. Its protein is CASSPRGGPYEQYF.

V usage is TRBV15 and J usage is TRBJ1-5; tentatively, D is TRBD1 (6 bases). The length of the CDR3 is 14 residues. Germline CDR1 LNHNV, CDR2 YYDKDF (reference sequence). Trimming left V 0 bases short and J 6 bases short, with 9 bases between. CDR3 sequence (DNA): TGTGCCACCAGCAGAGATCCACAGGGTCAGCCCCAGCATTTT. Translated: CATSRDPQGQPQHF.

The chain links TRBV6-1 to TRBJ2-1; D is unresolved. CDR3 length: 13 amino acids. CDR1 is MNHNS and CDR2 is SASEGT in the germline V gene. V lost 9 bases and J 6 bases, leaving 15 bases between the germline ends. The CDR3 here is CASSTATLNEQFF. The DNA of the CDR3 is TGTGCCAGTAGTACAGCTACCCTCAATGAGCAGTTCTTC.

V and J are TRBV5-5 and TRBJ1-5, with no clear D. The V gene's germline CDR1 is SGHKS and CDR2 YYEKEE (reference sequence). Trimming shortened V by 0 bases and J by 5 bases, and 3 bases separated the two germline ends. This CDR3 region has 12 residues. The CDR3 reads CASSLGHQPQHF. CDR3 bases: TGTGCCAGCAGCTTGGGGCATCAGCCCCAGCATTTT.

This chain links TRBV10-2 with TRBJ2-5; 8 bases line up with TRBD1. V shed 3 bases, J shed 3 bases, and the junction held 9 bases outside the gene matches. The length of the CDR3 is 16 residues. Germline loops: CDR1 WSHSY, CDR2 SAAADI. CDR3 DNA: TGCGCCAGCAGTGATTCCCCGGCAGGGGGCAAAGAGACCCAGTACTTC. Amino acid sequence: CASSDSPAGGKETQYF.

V gene TRBV2 combines with J gene TRBJ1-6; 10 bases fit TRBD1. Trimming at V came to 2 bases and at J to 0 bases, leaving 10 bases not matched to a gene. Germline CDR1 and CDR2: SNHLY and FYNNEI. This CDR3 contains 20 residues. The CDR3 reads CASSETTPGQGSSYNSPLHF. The CDR3 coding sequence is TGTGCCAGCAGTGAAACAACTCCGGGACAGGGGAGCTCCTATAATTCACCCCTCCACTTT.

The J gene is TRBJ2-7, the V gene TRBV2, with 7 bases that match TRBD1. CDR1 SNHLY and CDR2 FYNNEI come from the germline V gene. The V gene end was trimmed by 7 bases and the J gene end by 5 bases; junction bases not matched to a gene: 8. The CDR3 spans 13 residues. The CDR3 reads CASIEDRYNEQYF. CDR3 nucleotides: TGTGCCAGCATTGAGGACAGGTATAACGAGCAGTACTTC. Together with reference TRBV2 and TRBJ2-7, the CDR3 gives the full variable domain: EPEVTQTPSHQVTQMGQEVILRCVPISNHLYFYWYRQILGQKVEFLVSFYNNEISEKSEIFDDQFSVERPDGSNFTLKIRSTKLEDSAMYFCASIEDRYNEQYFGPGTRLTVT.

This clone was found once. The chain is built from TRBV6-5 and TRBJ1-2; 9 nucleotides line up with TRBD1. Germline CDR1 reads MNHEY; CDR2 reads SVGAGI. The CDR3 is 14 amino acids. V dropped 5 bases and J dropped 3; count of bases not matched to a gene: 4. The CDR3 reads CASSITGGDYGYTF. CDR3 bases: TGTGCCAGCAGTATTACAGGGGGCGACTATGGCTACACCTTC.

The sample holds one count of this clone. The chain is built from TRBV7-8 and TRBJ2-3; 12 nucleotides agree with TRBD2. V was clipped by 5 bases and J by 5 bases; unmatched bases: 5. Germline loops: CDR1 SGHVS, CDR2 FQNEAQ. The CDR3 runs 15 residues. The chain's CDR3 is CASSNRGLAGDTQYF. The CDR3 DNA reads as TGTGCCAGCAGCAATCGGGGACTAGCGGGAGATACGCAGTATTTT. Full variable domain (outside the CDR3, taken from reference TRBV7-8 and TRBJ2-3): GAGVSQSPRYKVAKRGQDVALRCDPISGHVSLFWYQQALGQGPEFLTYFQNEAQLDKSGLPSDRFFAERPEGSVSTLKIQRTQQEDSAVYLCASSNRGLAGDTQYFGPGTRLTVL.